The 4 T cell receptor beta chains reported below all come from one sample, sequenced in a study of blood T cell repertoires in COVID-19 (dated by TCRdb to the early 2020s). The receptor library was made with the immunoSEQ multiplex PCR assay. Sourced from immuneACCESS, this table was stored by TCRdb with only in-frame sequences that have V and J called. A share of the clones is absent; for the studies checked, an unresolved V gene accounts for under half, and the remainder has no known explanation. The sample table records roughly 250,000 clones; roughly 81% of these occur just once. About 0.91% of the sample is held by the ten biggest clonotypes. The sequencing input was peripheral blood. These receptors were obtained from a man aged 35 to 55 with acute or convalescent COVID-19.

The chain couples TRBV10-3 to TRBJ2-2; possible D gene TRBD1, 6 bases. V gave up 2 bases and J gave up 2 bases, with 12 bases separating them. The CDR3 contains 16 residues. Germline CDR1 and CDR2: ENHRY and SYGVKD. The CDR3 reads CAISETLQGNTGELFF. CDR3 nucleotides: TGTGCCATCAGTGAGACCCTACAGGGTAACACCGGGGAGCTGTTTTTT.

This rearrangement joins TRBV28 to TRBJ1-6; D is perhaps TRBD1 (5 bases). V was shortened by 0 bases and J by 6 bases, with 12 bases between the two germline ends. Germline V gene lookup returns CDR1 MDHEN and CDR2 SYDVKM. The CDR3 is 16 amino acids. The CDR3 region is CASSLWKDTGNSPLHF. In DNA form, the CDR3 reads TGTGCCAGCAGTTTATGGAAGGACACGGGTAATTCACCCCTCCACTTT.

The V and J genes are TRBV6-5 and TRBJ2-7; possible D gene TRBD1, 5 bases. V lost 6 bases to trimming and J lost 3 bases, with 15 bases between them. The V gene's germline CDR1 is MNHEY and CDR2 SVGAGI. The CDR3 runs 14 residues. The CDR3 protein is CASRRTPIIYEQYF. CDR3 sequence (DNA): TGTGCCAGCAGAAGGACACCTATTATCTACGAGCAGTACTTC.

The CDR3 here is CASSPTADNSPLHF. The CDR3 DNA is TGTGCCAGCTCACCGACGGCGGATAATTCACCCCTCCACTTT. V usage is TRBV18 and J usage is TRBJ1-6; D is unclear. Per germline, CDR1 KGHSH and CDR2 LQKENI. With 3 bases removed from V and 5 bases from J, the gap between germline ends came to 8 bases. This CDR3 has 14 amino acids.